Following are 8 T cell receptor beta chains from one sample sequenced in a study of blood T cells in healthy people across ages. Together with a sample-barcoded 5' primer, a J-beta primer mix was included in a second PCR lasting about 7 to 12 cycles. TCRdb ran MiXCR on the 5' RACE reads and lists one entry per CDR3 protein. Among around 900,000 distinct CDR3 sequences, 25% to 35% were seen once, and the ten largest hold roughly 17%. The sample comprised blood. These receptors all come from a woman of 80 years or more in good health.

This clonotype was recorded at least ten times. The rearrangement uses TRBV18 and TRBJ1-2; 8 bases line up with TRBD1. The CDR3 has 15 amino acids. CDR1 and CDR2 from the germline V gene are KGHSH and LQKENI. Trimming cost V 3 bases and J 6 bases; bases outside gene matches: 9. The CDR3 nucleotides read TGTGCCAGCTCACCCACGGACAGGGTTTTTCATGGCTACACCTTC. It codes for CASSPTDRVFHGYTF.

V and J are TRBV27 and TRBJ2-7; TRBD1 matches 10 bases. This CDR3 spans 18 amino acids. V trimming: 5 bases; J trimming: 3 bases; junction bases outside the gene matches: 16. Germline CDR1 MNHEY, CDR2 SMNVEV (reference sequence). CDR3 DNA sequence: TGTGCCAGCAGTCCCCGGGACAGGGGATCCCTCAGTTACTACGAGCAGTACTTC. It specifies CASSPRDRGSLSYYEQYF.

This clonotype was seen ten or more times. This CDR3 reads CASSRTGGDRGQYF. In nucleotides, the CDR3 is TGTGCCAGCAGCCGGACAGGGGGAGATCGAGGGCAGTACTTC. The chain is built from TRBV28 and TRBJ2-7, with 10 positions matching TRBD1. The germline V gene has CDR1 MDHEN and CDR2 SYDVKM. Germline trimming cut 6 bases from V and 9 bases from J; bases unmatched to any gene: 11. This CDR3 has 14 residues.

The chain combines TRBV6-2 or TRBV6-3 with TRBJ1-1, with a weak D call TRBD1 (5 bases). Germline lookup yields CDR1 MNHEY and CDR2 SVGEGT. V was clipped by 8 bases and J by 5 bases, with 9 bases between them. The CDR3 runs to 11 residues. Written as DNA, the CDR3 is TGTGCCAGCCGTTGGGGGACTGAAGCTTTCTTT. It codes for CASRWGTEAFF.

This clonotype was observed at least ten times. The V gene is TRBV9, the J gene TRBJ2-3; D call uncertain. Trimming removed 0 bases from V and 2 bases from J, with 13 bases in between. From germline, CDR1 is SGDLS and CDR2 YYNGEE. The CDR3 totals 16 residues. For the CDR3, the DNA is TGTGCCAGCAGCGTAGACGGCAGCTCGTTCACAGATACGCAGTATTTT. Translated: CASSVDGSSFTDTQYF.

V gene TRBV10-2 combines with J gene TRBJ1-5; D perhaps matches TRBD1 (5 bases). CDR3 size: 13 residues. CDR1 and CDR2 from the germline V gene are WSHSY and SAAADI. V was trimmed by 4 bases and J by 3 bases, leaving 7 bases between them. CDR3 sequence: CASSGQHNQPQHF. The CDR3 DNA follows: TGCGCCAGCAGTGGACAGCACAATCAGCCCCAGCATTTT.

This chain links TRBV18 with TRBJ2-7, with 9 bases matching TRBD1. Trimming removed 5 bases from V and 4 bases from J; junction bases left unmatched: 12. Germline V CDR1 and CDR2: KGHSH, LQKENI. The CDR3 runs 16 residues. CDR3 sequence: CASSTNTGDREYEQYF. In DNA, the CDR3 is TGTGCCAGCTCAACAAACACAGGGGACAGGGAGTACGAGCAGTACTTC.

The V and J genes are TRBV7-2 and TRBJ1-1; D remains unclear. Germline loops: CDR1 SGHTA, CDR2 FQGNSA. Deletions cut 5 bases from V and 4 bases from J, with 11 bases between. The CDR3 length is 13 residues. The CDR3 spells CASSLGSCTEAFF. CDR3 nucleotide sequence: TGTGCCAGCAGCCTAGGTTCTTGCACTGAAGCTTTCTTT.